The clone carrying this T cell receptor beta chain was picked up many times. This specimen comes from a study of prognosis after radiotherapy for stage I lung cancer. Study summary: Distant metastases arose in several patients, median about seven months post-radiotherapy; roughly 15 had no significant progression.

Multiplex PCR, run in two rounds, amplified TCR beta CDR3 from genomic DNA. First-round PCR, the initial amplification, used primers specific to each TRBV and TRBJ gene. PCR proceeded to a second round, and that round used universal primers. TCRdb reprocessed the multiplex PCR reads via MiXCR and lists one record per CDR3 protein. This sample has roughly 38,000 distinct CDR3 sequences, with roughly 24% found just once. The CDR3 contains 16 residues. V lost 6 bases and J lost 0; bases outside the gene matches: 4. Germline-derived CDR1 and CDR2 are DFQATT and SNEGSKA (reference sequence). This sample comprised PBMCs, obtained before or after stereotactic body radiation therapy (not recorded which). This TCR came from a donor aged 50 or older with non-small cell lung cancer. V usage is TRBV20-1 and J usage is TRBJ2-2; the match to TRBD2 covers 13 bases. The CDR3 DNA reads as TGCAGTGCCCGGACTAGCGGGGGAGCGAACACCGGGGAGCTGTTTTTT. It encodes CSARTSGGANTGELFF.